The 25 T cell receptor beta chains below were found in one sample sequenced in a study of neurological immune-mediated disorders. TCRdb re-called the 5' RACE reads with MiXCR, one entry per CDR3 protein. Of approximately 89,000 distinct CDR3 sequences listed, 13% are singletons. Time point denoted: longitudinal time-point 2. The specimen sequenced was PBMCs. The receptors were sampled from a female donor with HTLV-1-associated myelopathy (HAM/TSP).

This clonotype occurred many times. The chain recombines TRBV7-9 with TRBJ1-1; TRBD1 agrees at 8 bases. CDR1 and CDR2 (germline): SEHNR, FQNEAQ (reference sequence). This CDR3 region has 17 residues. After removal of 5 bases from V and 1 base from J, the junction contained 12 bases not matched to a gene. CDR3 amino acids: CASSRPGSGGKNTEAFF. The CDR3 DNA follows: TGTGCCAGCAGCAGACCGGGGTCAGGGGGCAAGAACACTGAAGCTTTCTTT.

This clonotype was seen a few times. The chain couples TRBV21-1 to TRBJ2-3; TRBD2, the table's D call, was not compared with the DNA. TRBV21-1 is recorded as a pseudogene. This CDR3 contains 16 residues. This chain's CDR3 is CASSKGGRGSTDTQYF. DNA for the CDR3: TGTGCCAGCAGCAAAGGAGGGCGGGGGAGCACAGATACGCAGTATTTT.

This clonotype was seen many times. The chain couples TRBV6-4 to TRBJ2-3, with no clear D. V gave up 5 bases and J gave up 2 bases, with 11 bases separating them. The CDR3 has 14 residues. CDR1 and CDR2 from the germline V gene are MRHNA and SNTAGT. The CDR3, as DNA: TGTGCCAGCAGTCCTGAGACCCACACAGATACGCAGTATTTT. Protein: CASSPETHTDTQYF.

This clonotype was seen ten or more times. CDR3 sequence reads: CASAGPSYNEQFF. The CDR3 DNA reads as TGTGCCAGCGCAGGGCCTTCCTACAATGAGCAGTTCTTC. The V gene is TRBV28, the J gene TRBJ2-1; possible D gene TRBD1, 5 bases. The CDR3 runs 13 residues. Deletions cut 8 bases from V and 1 base from J, with 9 bases between. Germline values: CDR1 MDHEN, CDR2 SYDVKM.

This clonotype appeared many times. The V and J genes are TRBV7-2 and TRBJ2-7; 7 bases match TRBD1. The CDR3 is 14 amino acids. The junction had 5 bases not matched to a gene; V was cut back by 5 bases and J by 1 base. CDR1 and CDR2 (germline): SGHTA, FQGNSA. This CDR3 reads CASSPQGKSYEQYF. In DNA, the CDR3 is TGTGCCAGCAGCCCACAGGGGAAGTCCTACGAGCAGTACTTC.

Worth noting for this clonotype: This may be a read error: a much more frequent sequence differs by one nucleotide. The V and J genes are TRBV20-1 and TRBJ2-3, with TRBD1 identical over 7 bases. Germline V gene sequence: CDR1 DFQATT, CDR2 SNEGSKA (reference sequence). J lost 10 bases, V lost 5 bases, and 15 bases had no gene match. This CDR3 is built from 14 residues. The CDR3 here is CSALRQGGNWPQYF. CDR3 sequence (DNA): TGCAGTGCTCTCCGACAGGGCGGTAACTGGCCGCAGTATTTT.

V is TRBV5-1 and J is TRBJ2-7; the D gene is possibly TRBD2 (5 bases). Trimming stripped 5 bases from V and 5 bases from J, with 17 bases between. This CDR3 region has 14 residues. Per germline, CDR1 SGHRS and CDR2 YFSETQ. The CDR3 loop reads CASSPLRGSDEQYF. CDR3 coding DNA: TGCGCCAGCAGTCCGTTACGGGGAAGTGACGAGCAGTACTTC.

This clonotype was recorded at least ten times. The CDR3 protein is CASRKGTGTSYGYTF. CDR3 nucleotides: TGTGCCAGCAGAAAAGGGACAGGGACATCCTATGGCTACACCTTC. The genes are TRBV2 and TRBJ1-2; the match to TRBD1 covers 9 bases. The CDR3 covers 15 residues. CDR1 SNHLY and CDR2 FYNNEI come from the germline V gene. Trimming took 6 bases from V and 4 from J; bases not matched to a gene: 9. The entire variable domain, with the rest obtained from reference TRBV2 and TRBJ1-2, is as follows: EPEVTQTPSHQVTQMGQEVILRCVPISNHLYFYWYRQILGQKVEFLVSFYNNEISEKSEIFDDQFSVERPDGSNFTLKIRSTKLEDSAMYFCASRKGTGTSYGYTFGSGTRLTVV.

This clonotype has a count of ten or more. CDR3 sequence: CASSLSPGVASGGNEQFF. In DNA, the CDR3 is TGTGCCAGCAGCTTATCGCCTGGTGTGGCTAGCGGGGGAAATGAGCAGTTCTTC. The chain combines TRBV7-7 with TRBJ2-1, with 10 positions matching TRBD2. Per germline, CDR1 SSHAT and CDR2 FNYEAQ (reference sequence). The CDR3 extends over 18 amino acids. Trimming took 2 bases from V and 7 from J; bases not matched to a gene: 14. The variable domain in full, completed from reference TRBV7-7 and TRBJ2-1, reads GAGVSQSPRYKVTKRGQDVTLRCDPISSHATLYWYQQALGQGPEFLTYFNYEAQPDKSGLPSDRFSAERPEGSISTLTIQRTEQRDSAMYRCASSLSPGVASGGNEQFFGPGTRLTVL.

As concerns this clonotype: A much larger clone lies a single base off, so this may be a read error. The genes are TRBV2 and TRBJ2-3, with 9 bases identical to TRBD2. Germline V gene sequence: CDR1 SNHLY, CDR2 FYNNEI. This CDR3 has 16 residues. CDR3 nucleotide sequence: TGTGCCAGCAGTGAACCGGGACTAGCTGATCCAGATACGCATTATTTT. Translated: CASSEPGLADPDTHYF.

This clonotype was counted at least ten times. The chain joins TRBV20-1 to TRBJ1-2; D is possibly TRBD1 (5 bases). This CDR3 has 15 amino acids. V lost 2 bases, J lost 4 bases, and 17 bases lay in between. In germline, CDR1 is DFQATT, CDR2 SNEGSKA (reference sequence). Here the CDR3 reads CSARRMTGRGYGYTF. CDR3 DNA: TGCAGTGCTAGAAGGATGACGGGGCGAGGCTATGGCTACACCTTC.

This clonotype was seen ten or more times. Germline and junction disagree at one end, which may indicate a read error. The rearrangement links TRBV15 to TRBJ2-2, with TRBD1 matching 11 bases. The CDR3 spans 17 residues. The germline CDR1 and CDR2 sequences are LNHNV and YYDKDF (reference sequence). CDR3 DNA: TGTGCTACCAGCAGAGATCGGGGACAGGGGGGAACCGGGGAGCTGTTTTTT. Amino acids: CATSRDRGQGGTGELFF.

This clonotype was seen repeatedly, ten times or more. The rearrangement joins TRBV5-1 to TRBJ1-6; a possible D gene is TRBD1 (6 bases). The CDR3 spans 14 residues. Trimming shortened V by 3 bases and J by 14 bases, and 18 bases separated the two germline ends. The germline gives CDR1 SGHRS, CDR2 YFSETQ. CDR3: CASSYDSPRTALHF. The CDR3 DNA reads TGCGCCAGCAGCTACGACAGTCCCCGGACAGCCCTCCACTTT.

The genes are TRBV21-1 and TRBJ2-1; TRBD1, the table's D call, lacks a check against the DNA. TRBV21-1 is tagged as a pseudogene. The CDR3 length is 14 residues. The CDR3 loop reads CASRRTGVWNEQFF. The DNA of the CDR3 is TGTGCCAGCAGGAGGACAGGGGTTTGGAATGAGCAGTTCTTC.

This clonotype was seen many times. The CDR3 spells CASSQDRGLAGGSADTQYF. The CDR3 coding sequence is TGCGCCAGCAGCCAAGATCGAGGACTAGCGGGGGGTTCTGCAGATACGCAGTATTTT. The J gene is TRBJ2-3, the V gene TRBV4-1; 14 bases line up with TRBD2. This CDR3 spans 19 amino acids. Germline V gives CDR1 MGHRA, CDR2 YSYEKL. The junction had 9 bases not matched to a gene; V was cut back by 0 bases and J by 4 bases.

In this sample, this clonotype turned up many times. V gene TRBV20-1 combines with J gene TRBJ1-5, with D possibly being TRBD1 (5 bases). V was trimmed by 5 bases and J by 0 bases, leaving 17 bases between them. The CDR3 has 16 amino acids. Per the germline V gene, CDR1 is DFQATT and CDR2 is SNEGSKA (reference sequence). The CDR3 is CSAGSRGASSNQPQHF. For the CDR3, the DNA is TGCAGTGCTGGATCCCGCGGGGCGAGTAGCAATCAGCCCCAGCATTTT.

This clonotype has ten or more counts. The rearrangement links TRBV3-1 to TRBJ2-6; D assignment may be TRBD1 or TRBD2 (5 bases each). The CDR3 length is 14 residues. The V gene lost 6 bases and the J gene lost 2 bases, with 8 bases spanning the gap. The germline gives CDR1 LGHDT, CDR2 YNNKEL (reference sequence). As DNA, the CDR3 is TGTGCCAGCAGGTCGGGGCCTGGGGCCAACGTCCTGACTTTC. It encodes CASRSGPGANVLTF.

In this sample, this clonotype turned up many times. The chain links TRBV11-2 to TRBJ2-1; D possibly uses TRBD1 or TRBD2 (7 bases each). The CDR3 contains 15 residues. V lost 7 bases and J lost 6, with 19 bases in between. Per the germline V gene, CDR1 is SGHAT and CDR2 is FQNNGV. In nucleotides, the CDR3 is TGTGCCAGCAATCAGGGGGGGCCCCTACTCAATGAGCAGTTCTTC. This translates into CASNQGGPLLNEQFF.

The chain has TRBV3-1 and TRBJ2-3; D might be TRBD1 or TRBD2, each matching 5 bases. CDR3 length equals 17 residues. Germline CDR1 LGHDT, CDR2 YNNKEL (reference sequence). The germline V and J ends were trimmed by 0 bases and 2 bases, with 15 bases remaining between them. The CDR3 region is CASSQEGTGTYTDTQYF. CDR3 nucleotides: TGTGCCAGCAGCCAAGAAGGAACGGGGACCTACACAGATACGCAGTATTTT.

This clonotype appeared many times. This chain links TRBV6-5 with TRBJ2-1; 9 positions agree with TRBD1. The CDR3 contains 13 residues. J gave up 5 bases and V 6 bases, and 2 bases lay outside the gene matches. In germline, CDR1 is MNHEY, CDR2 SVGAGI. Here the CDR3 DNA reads TGTGCCAGCAGCGGACAGGGGAACAATGAGCAGTTCTTC. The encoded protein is CASSGQGNNEQFF.

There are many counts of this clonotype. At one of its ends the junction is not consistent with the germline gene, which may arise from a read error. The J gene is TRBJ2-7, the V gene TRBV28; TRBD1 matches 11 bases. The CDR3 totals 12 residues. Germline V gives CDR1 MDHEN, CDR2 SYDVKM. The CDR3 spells CASSTRDRGTDF. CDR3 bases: TGTGCCAGCAGTACACGGGACAGGGGGACTGACTTC.

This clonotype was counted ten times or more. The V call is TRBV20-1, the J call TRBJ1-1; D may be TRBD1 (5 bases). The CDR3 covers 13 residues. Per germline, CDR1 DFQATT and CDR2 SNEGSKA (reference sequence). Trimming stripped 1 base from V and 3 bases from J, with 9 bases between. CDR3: CSARVTGDTEAFF. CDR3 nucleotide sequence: TGCAGTGCTAGAGTTACGGGGGACACTGAAGCTTTCTTT.

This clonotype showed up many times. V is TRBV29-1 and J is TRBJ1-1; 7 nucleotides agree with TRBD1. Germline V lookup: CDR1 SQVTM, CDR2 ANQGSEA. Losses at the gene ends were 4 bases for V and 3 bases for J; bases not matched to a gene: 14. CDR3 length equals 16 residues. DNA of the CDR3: TGCAGCGTTGGATGGACCCGGACAGGTAGATACACTGAAGCTTTCTTT. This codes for CSVGWTRTGRYTEAFF.

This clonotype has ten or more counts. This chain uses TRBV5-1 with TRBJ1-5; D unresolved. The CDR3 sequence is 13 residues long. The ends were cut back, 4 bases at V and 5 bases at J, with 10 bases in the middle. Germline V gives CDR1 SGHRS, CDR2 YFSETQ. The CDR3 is CASSIRADQPQHF. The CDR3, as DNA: TGCGCCAGCAGCATTCGAGCGGATCAGCCCCAGCATTTT.

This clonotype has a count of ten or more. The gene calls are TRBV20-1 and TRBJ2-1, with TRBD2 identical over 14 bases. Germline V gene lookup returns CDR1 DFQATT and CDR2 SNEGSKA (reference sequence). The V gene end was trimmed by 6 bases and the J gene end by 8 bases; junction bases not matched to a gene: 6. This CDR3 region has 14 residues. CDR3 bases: TGCAGTGCACGACTAGCGGGGGGGCTCGATGAGCAGTTCTTC. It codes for CSARLAGGLDEQFF.